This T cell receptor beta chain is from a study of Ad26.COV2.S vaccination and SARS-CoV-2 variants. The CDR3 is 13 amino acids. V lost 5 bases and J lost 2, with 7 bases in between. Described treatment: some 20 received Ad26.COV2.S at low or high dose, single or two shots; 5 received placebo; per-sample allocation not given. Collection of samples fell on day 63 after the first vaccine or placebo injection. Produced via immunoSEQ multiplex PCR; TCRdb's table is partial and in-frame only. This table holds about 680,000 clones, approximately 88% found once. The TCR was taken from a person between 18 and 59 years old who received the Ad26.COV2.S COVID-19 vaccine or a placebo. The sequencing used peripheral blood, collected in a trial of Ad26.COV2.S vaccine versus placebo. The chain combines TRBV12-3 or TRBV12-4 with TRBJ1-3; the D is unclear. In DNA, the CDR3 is TGTGCCAGCAGTCTGGACGCTGGAAACACCATATATTTT. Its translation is CASSLDAGNTIYF.